What follows is one T cell receptor (beta chain) and its context. Its cognate antigen is unknown. The data belong to a study of yellow fever vaccine responses in identical twins. One entry per CDR3 protein, called by TCRdb with MiXCR from the RT-PCR reads. The sample includes about 9,000 distinct CDR3 sequences, around 80% seen only once; the top ten take roughly 2%. Study outcomes and limitations: Twins showed a vaccine T cell response that reportedly seemed partly convergent, partly personalized.

The source of this sequence is a woman under 30 who received the yellow fever vaccine. Sequenced material: T cells from blood (PBMCs), unsorted or a sorted subset (not recorded which), taken before or after yellow fever vaccination (not recorded which).

This chain's CDR3 is CASSLNRPYIDEQFF. CDR3 bases: TGCGCCAGCAGCTTGAATCGACCCTATATCGATGAGCAGTTCTTC. The gene calls are TRBV5-1 and TRBJ2-1; D not resolved. The CDR3 has 15 amino acids. Germline V gene data show CDR1 as SGHRS and CDR2 as YFSETQ. The V end was cut by 1 base, the J end by 8 bases, with 16 bases between. The full variable domain, rest sourced from reference TRBV5-1 and TRBJ2-1, is KAGVTQTPRYLIKTRGQQVTLSCSPISGHRSVSWYQQTPGQGLQFLFEYFSETQRNKGNFPGRFSGRQFSNSRSEMNVSTLELGDSALYLCASSLNRPYIDEQFFGPGTRLTVL.